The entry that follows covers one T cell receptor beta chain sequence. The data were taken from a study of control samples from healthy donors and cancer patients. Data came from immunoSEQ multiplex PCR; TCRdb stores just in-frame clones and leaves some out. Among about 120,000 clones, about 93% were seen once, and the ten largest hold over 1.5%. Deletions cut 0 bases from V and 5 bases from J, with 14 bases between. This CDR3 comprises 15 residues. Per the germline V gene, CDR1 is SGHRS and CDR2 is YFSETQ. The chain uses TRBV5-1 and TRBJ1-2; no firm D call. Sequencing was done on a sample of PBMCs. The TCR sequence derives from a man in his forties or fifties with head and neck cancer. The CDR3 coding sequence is TGCGCCAGCAGCTTGGGTCCCCAGACAAGGTATGGCTACACCTTC. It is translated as CASSLGPQTRYGYTF.